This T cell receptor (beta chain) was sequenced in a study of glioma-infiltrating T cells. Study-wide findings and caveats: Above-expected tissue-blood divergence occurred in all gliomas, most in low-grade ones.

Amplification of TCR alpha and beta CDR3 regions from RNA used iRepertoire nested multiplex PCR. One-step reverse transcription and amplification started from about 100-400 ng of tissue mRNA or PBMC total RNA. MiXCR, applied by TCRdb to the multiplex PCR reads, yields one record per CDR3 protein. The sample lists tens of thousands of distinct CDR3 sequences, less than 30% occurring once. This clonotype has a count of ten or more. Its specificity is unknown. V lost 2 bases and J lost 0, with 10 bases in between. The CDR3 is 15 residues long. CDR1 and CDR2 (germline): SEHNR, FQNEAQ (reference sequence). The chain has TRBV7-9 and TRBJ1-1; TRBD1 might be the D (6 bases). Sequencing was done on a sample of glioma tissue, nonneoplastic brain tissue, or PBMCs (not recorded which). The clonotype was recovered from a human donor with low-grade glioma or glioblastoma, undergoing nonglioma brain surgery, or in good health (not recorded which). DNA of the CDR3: TGTGCCAGCAGCTTAACAGGGAACCTGAACACTGAAGCTTTCTTT. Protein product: CASSLTGNLNTEAFF.